This TCR beta chain was sequenced for a study of T cell clonality in common variable immunodeficiency. Germline CDR1 and CDR2: MNHEY and SVGEGT. Germline trimming cut 2 bases from V and 2 bases from J; bases unmatched to any gene: 6. The CDR3 contains 17 residues. The assay was immunoSEQ multiplex PCR, and TCRdb's table has in-frame clones only and misses some. The repertoire consists of around 81,000 clones, none detected only once. This clone was found many times. The read is 3 residues too short to cover the CDR3 end, so that end is filled in from the germline J gene. The sample was peripheral blood mononuclear cells. The V call is TRBV6-2 or TRBV6-3, the J call TRBJ2-2, with TRBD2 identical over 9 bases. The TCR sequence derives from a person between 18 and 70 years old in good health. CDR3 residues: CASSYQQREVNTGELFF. CDR3 DNA (partial): TGTGCCAGCAGTTACCAACAGCGGGAGGTAAACACCGGGGAG.